A single sample is the source of the 2 T cell receptor beta chains below, sequenced in a study of shared clonotypes between healthy human individuals. Some clones are missing from TCRdb's copy, which holds only in-frame ones; the method was immunoSEQ multiplex PCR. Of about 380,000 clones listed, about 96% are singletons. Specimen: memory CD8+ T cells sorted from blood. Documented subset: CD45RO+ cells pooled with CCR7-negative TemRA cells. The receptors were sampled from a man aged 30-40 years in good health.

The chain has TRBV9 and TRBJ2-2; D is perhaps TRBD2 (6 bases). The CDR3 spans 16 residues. The V gene's germline CDR1 is SGDLS and CDR2 YYNGEE. Trimming removed 4 bases from V and 1 base from J, with 14 bases in between. In DNA form, the CDR3 reads TGTGCCAGCAGCCCCTGGAGGGCCGAGAACACCGGGGAGCTGTTTTTT. Translated: CASSPWRAENTGELFF.

V and J are TRBV15 and TRBJ2-2, with D uncertain. CDR1 is LNHNV and CDR2 is YYDKDF in the germline V gene (reference sequence). V was clipped by 1 base and J by 10 bases, with 19 bases between them. This CDR3 has 16 residues. CDR3 region: CATSRGQAAGVEELFF. DNA of the CDR3: TGTGCCACCAGCAGAGGTCAGGCGGCAGGAGTAGAGGAGCTGTTTTTT.